One and the same sample provided the 2 T cell receptor beta chains below, sequenced in a study of monozygotic twins with inflammatory bowel disease. TCRdb re-called the 5' RACE reads and catalogs CDR3 proteins one per entry, DNA excluded. This repertoire includes 140,000 to 150,000 distinct CDR3 sequences. Sequencing was carried out using blood. These receptors were taken from a human donor with ulcerative colitis or Crohn's disease, or a healthy co-twin of an affected twin (not recorded which).

V usage is TRBV28 and J usage is TRBJ2-3; lacking DNA, the TRBD1 call made by TCRdb goes unchecked. The CDR3 runs to 15 residues. Germline CDR1 and CDR2: MDHEN and SYDVKM. CDR3 protein: CASSLRTGGRDTQYF.

The V call is TRBV19, the J call TRBJ1-1; TCRdb's D call of TRBD1 is untestable without DNA. Germline V gene data show CDR1 as LNHDA and CDR2 as SQIVND (reference sequence). CDR3 length: 16 residues. This CDR3 is CASKPDRLRMNTEAFF.